The next 23 T cell receptor beta chains were all read from a single sample in a study of neurological immune-mediated disorders. TCRdb itself ran the 5' RACE reads through MiXCR, one entry per CDR3 protein. Counted here are about 21,000 distinct CDR3 sequences, around 7.6% occurring once; the ten biggest clones make up about a sixth. Sequencing used CD8+ T cells from blood. The source of these receptors is a woman in her twenties or thirties with HTLV-1-associated myelopathy (HAM/TSP).

This clonotype showed up many times. The V call is TRBV5-1, the J call TRBJ2-7; 9 positions agree with TRBD2. With 0 bases clipped from V and 3 bases from J, the junction kept 10 bases outside the gene matches. This CDR3 contains 17 residues. Germline CDR1 SGHRS, CDR2 YFSETQ. DNA for the CDR3: TGCGCCAGCAGCTTGGCCTCGCGGGGGGGCCCGGGCTACGAGCAGTACTTC. Translation: CASSLASRGGPGYEQYF.

The gene calls are TRBV20-1 and TRBJ1-2, with 7 bases matching TRBD1. The CDR3 spans 14 residues. After removal of 4 bases from V and 8 bases from J, the junction contained 13 bases not matched to a gene. Germline CDR1 and CDR2: DFQATT and SNEGSKA (reference sequence). The CDR3, as DNA: TGCAGTGCTACATGGCAGGGGGGTCCTCAGGGCTACACCTTC. The encoded protein is CSATWQGGPQGYTF.

This clonotype was found many times. The chain recombines TRBV7-8 with TRBJ2-6; maybe TRBD2 (5 bases). CDR3 length equals 16 residues. Trimming took 11 bases from V and 0 from J, leaving 17 bases between them. Germline CDR1 and CDR2: SGHVS and FQNEAQ. The CDR3 reads CASHWVAISGANVLTF. The DNA of the CDR3 is TGTGCCTCTCATTGGGTAGCGATCTCTGGGGCCAACGTCCTGACTTTC.

There are many counts of this clonotype. The chain recombines TRBV6-4 with TRBJ2-3; 7 positions agree with TRBD2. This CDR3 spans 15 amino acids. The germline gives CDR1 MRHNA, CDR2 SNTAGT. The V segment lost 6 bases and the J segment 4 bases; nucleotides outside the gene matches: 10. For the CDR3, the DNA is TGTGCCAGCAGCAACGGGGGGAGCGGTCCAGATACGCAGTATTTT. This codes for CASSNGGSGPDTQYF.

In this sample, this clonotype turned up many times. CDR3 region: CASSFGGSYEQYF. CDR3 DNA: TGTGCCAGCAGTTTTGGGGGGTCCTACGAGCAGTACTTC. V gene TRBV12-3 or TRBV12-4 combines with J gene TRBJ2-7; D perhaps matches TRBD2 (6 bases). The CDR3 is 13 amino acids. V lost 3 bases, J lost 1 base, and 7 bases lay in between.

Judged by abundance, this clonotype is medium-sized. The CDR3 DNA reads TGCAGTGCTGGGTCCCCCGCGGGAGGCAATCAGCCCCAGCATTTT. Translation: CSAGSPAGGNQPQHF. V is TRBV20-1 and J is TRBJ1-5; no firm D call. This CDR3 contains 15 residues. Trimming stripped 5 bases from V and 2 bases from J, with 16 bases between. The germline V gene has CDR1 DFQATT and CDR2 SNEGSKA (reference sequence).

This clonotype was seen ten or more times. CDR3 loop: CSVESGGATHEQFF. The CDR3 nucleotides are TGCAGCGTTGAGAGCGGGGGGGCCACTCATGAGCAGTTCTTC. This chain uses TRBV29-1 with TRBJ2-1, with 10 bases lining up with TRBD2. The germline V gene has CDR1 SQVTM and CDR2 ANQGSEA. V was pared by 3 bases and J by 8 bases, with 7 bases of the junction left unmatched. This CDR3 region has 14 residues.

This clonotype showed up many times. The gene calls are TRBV29-1 and TRBJ2-1, with TRBD2 matching over 8 bases. This CDR3 region has 15 residues. Germline CDR1 is SQVTM and CDR2 is ANQGSEA. The V segment lost 8 bases and the J segment 1 base; nucleotides outside the gene matches: 10. For the CDR3, the DNA is TGCAGCAGTCCAGGGCGGGGGGTTTCCTACAATGAGCAGTTCTTC. As protein: CSSPGRGVSYNEQFF.

This clonotype was recorded at least ten times. This chain connects TRBV7-3 to TRBJ1-4; D remains ambiguous. Germline CDR1 is SGHTA and CDR2 is FQGTGA. The CDR3 consists of 11 residues. V was clipped by 5 bases and J by 13 bases, with 11 bases between them. The CDR3 protein is CASSPPPGLFF. CDR3 DNA sequence: TGTGCCAGCAGCCCCCCCCCCGGACTGTTTTTT. Complete variable domain (other parts from reference TRBV7-3 and TRBJ1-4): GAGVSQTPSNKVTEKGKYVELRCDPISGHTALYWYRQSLGQGPEFLIYFQGTGAADDSGLPNDRFFAVRPEGSVSTLKIQRTERGDSAVYLCASSPPPGLFFGSGTQLSVL.

This clonotype has a count of ten or more. This sequence joins TRBV7-2 and TRBJ2-1; TRBD2 agrees at 9 bases. The CDR3 is made up of 16 amino acids. Germline V lookup: CDR1 SGHTA, CDR2 FQGNSA. Trimming removed 3 bases from V and 3 bases from J; junction bases left unmatched: 6. The CDR3 DNA is TGTGCCAGCAGCTTCTCGCGGGGGGGAATCTACAATGAGCAGTTCTTC. Encoded protein: CASSFSRGGIYNEQFF. The variable domain in full, with the rest retrieved from reference TRBV7-2 and TRBJ2-1, is GAGVSQSPSNKVTEKGKDVELRCDPISGHTALYWYRQSLGQGLEFLIYFQGNSAPDKSGLPSDRFSAERTGGSVSTLTIQRTQQEDSAVYLCASSFSRGGIYNEQFFGPGTRLTVL.

This clonotype was seen repeatedly, ten times or more. The rearrangement uses TRBV20-1 and TRBJ2-4; either TRBD1 or TRBD2 may supply D (6 bases each). This CDR3 contains 16 residues. V was pared by 6 bases and J by 8 bases, with 26 bases between. Germline-derived CDR1 and CDR2 are DFQATT and SNEGSKA (reference sequence). Here the CDR3 reads CSAIVGGRGGTDIQYF. The CDR3 region has the DNA TGCAGTGCCATCGTAGGGGGGCGTGGGGGGACGGACATTCAGTACTTC.

This clonotype has a count of ten or more. The chain couples TRBV6-1 to TRBJ1-6; 9 bases map to TRBD1. V gave up 5 bases and J gave up 9 bases; unmatched junction bases: 8. The CDR3 totals 15 residues. Germline V gives CDR1 MNHNS, CDR2 SASEGT. CDR3 region: CASSTSGTGFSPLHF. The CDR3, as DNA: TGTGCCAGCAGTACCTCCGGGACAGGGTTTTCACCCCTCCACTTT.

In its sample, this clonotype was seen many times. This sequence joins TRBV19 and TRBJ1-2, with 9 bases aligning to TRBD1. J lost 3 bases, V lost 5 bases, and 1 base had no gene match. The germline V gene has CDR1 LNHDA and CDR2 SQIVND (reference sequence). This CDR3 is built from 13 residues. CDR3 coding DNA: TGTGCCAGTAGTGGGGACAGGGACTATGGCTACACCTTC. As protein: CASSGDRDYGYTF.

This clonotype has ten or more counts. The chain links TRBV12-3 or TRBV12-4 to TRBJ1-1; D possibly corresponds to TRBD1 (5 bases). V gave up 8 bases and J gave up 2 bases, with 18 bases separating them. The CDR3 is 15 residues long. The CDR3 protein is CASAGSGTPNTEAFF. CDR3 DNA sequence: TGTGCCAGCGCGGGGTCTGGGACGCCCAACACTGAAGCTTTCTTT.

Ten or more counts support this clonotype. The chain has TRBV7-9 and TRBJ1-1; 10 bases agree with TRBD1. This CDR3 spans 14 amino acids. Germline V gene lookup returns CDR1 SEHNR and CDR2 FQNEAQ (reference sequence). Trimming took 5 bases from V and 11 from J; bases not matched to a gene: 11. DNA for the CDR3: TGTGCCAGCAGCCCTCGACAGGGGGCGCGGGGGGCTTTCTTT. Translating it yields CASSPRQGARGAFF.

This clonotype was observed at least ten times. V usage is TRBV6-5 and J usage is TRBJ2-2; D gene unclear. Germline V gives CDR1 MNHEY, CDR2 SVGAGI. Trimming removed 4 bases from V and 4 bases from J, with 7 bases in between. The CDR3 spans 13 residues. The CDR3 DNA reads as TGTGCCAGCAGTTTCACTCGCACCGGGGAGCTGTTTTTT. Its translation: CASSFTRTGELFF.

In this sample, this clonotype turned up many times. The genes are TRBV7-9 and TRBJ1-1, with D possibly matching TRBD1 (6 bases). The germline CDR1 and CDR2 sequences are SEHNR and FQNEAQ (reference sequence). This CDR3 region has 16 residues. Trimming removed 0 bases from V and 1 base from J, with 12 bases in between. The CDR3 DNA reads TGTGCCAGCAGCTTAGCGCCCGGCAGGGGGAACACTGAAGCTTTCTTT. Encoded protein: CASSLAPGRGNTEAFF. The complete variable domain, with remaining parts taken from reference TRBV7-9 and TRBJ1-1, reads DTGVSQNPRHKITKRGQNVTFRCDPISEHNRLYWYRQTLGQGPEFLTYFQNEAQLEKSRLLSDRFSAERPKGSFSTLEIQRTEQGDSAMYLCASSLAPGRGNTEAFFGQGTRLTVV.

At least ten counts were recorded for this clonotype. The J gene is TRBJ2-2, the V gene TRBV12-3 or TRBV12-4; D is unclear. V was trimmed by 3 bases and J by 6 bases, leaving 2 bases between them. This CDR3 is built from 11 residues. In DNA form, the CDR3 reads TGTGCCAGCAGTTTTGCCGGGGAGCTGTTTTTT. Amino acid sequence: CASSFAGELFF.

This clonotype was picked up many times. The chain carries TRBV20-1 and TRBJ2-3, with 8 bases fitting TRBD2. V lost 5 bases and J lost 0; bases outside the gene matches: 4. The CDR3 consists of 14 residues. Germline CDR1 and CDR2: DFQATT and SNEGSKA (reference sequence). CDR3 coding DNA: TGCAGTGCTTGGCGGGGGGCTAGCACAGATACGCAGTATTTT. This translates into CSAWRGASTDTQYF.

This clonotype was picked up many times. This chain links TRBV29-1 with TRBJ2-7; 7 bases fit TRBD2. The CDR3 has 14 residues. Looked up from germline, CDR1 is SQVTM and CDR2 is ANQGSEA. V shed 4 bases and J 2 bases; nucleotides not matched to a gene: 8. In DNA, the CDR3 is TGCAGCGTTGTTCCCGGGGGGTACACCTACGAGCAGTACTTC. This codes for CSVVPGGYTYEQYF.

This clonotype was observed many times. The CDR3 DNA sequence: TGCAGTGCTAGCGGCACCTTCACCTACGAGCAGTACTTC. Translated: CSASGTFTYEQYF. This chain connects TRBV20-1 to TRBJ2-7; no reliable D call. Germline V CDR1 and CDR2: DFQATT, SNEGSKA (reference sequence). Trimming removed 3 bases from V and 2 bases from J, with 11 bases in between. The CDR3 covers 13 residues.

This clonotype was seen repeatedly, ten times or more. The chain recombines TRBV3-1 with TRBJ1-6; unclear D gene. CDR1 is LGHDT, CDR2 YNNKEL, per germline (reference sequence). Between the trimmed V and J ends, which lost 0 bases and 8 bases, there was a span of 5 bases. The length of the CDR3 is 13 residues. The CDR3 sequence is CASSQDIDSPLHF. The CDR3 nucleotides are TGTGCCAGCAGCCAAGACATAGATTCACCCCTCCACTTT.

V is TRBV6-5 and J is TRBJ2-3; D possibly uses TRBD1 or TRBD2 (5 bases each). CDR3 size: 19 residues. Trimming removed 2 bases at V and 0 bases at J, with 21 bases between. Germline V lookup: CDR1 MNHEY, CDR2 SVGAGI. CDR3 sequence: CASSYGVIVGAPSTDTQYF. DNA for the CDR3: TGTGCCAGCAGTTACGGCGTGATTGTCGGGGCCCCTAGCACAGATACGCAGTATTTT.